The 29 T cell receptor beta chains in this list originate from one sample, sequenced in a study of identical twins' blood T cells (dated by TCRdb to 2013 to 2014). The library was made by 5' RACE. Sequenced on an Illumina Genome Analyzer IIx. The public reads were run again by TCRdb, first through fastp at Q25 and then through MiXCR, and only productive beta chains were kept. When rows share a CDR3 protein, they turn into one entry using the most common DNA and genes. The sample table records a few hundred thousand distinct CDR3 sequences; 28% of these occur just once. Around 5.6% of the sample is in the top ten clones. The source material was PBMCs. Receptors were obtained from a woman aged 18 to 55 in good health.

The chain joins TRBV20-1 to TRBJ1-1; 8 positions agree with TRBD1. This CDR3 is built from 15 residues. Per the germline V gene, CDR1 is DFQATT and CDR2 is SNEGSKA (reference sequence). V dropped 2 bases and J dropped 1; count of bases not matched to a gene: 6. CDR3 amino acids: CSARRGQGTNTEAFF. The CDR3 DNA reads TGCAGTGCTAGACGCGGACAGGGAACGAACACTGAAGCTTTCTTT.

This clonotype was detected only a few times. This sequence joins TRBV10-1 and TRBJ2-2, with 9 bases matching TRBD2. The CDR3 is 17 amino acids. Per the germline V gene, CDR1 is WNHNN and CDR2 is SYGVQD (reference sequence). V shed 1 base and J 4 bases; nucleotides not matched to a gene: 7. The DNA for the CDR3 is TGCGCCAGCAGTGAGTTTAGCGGGAGTCCCGGCACCGGGGAGCTGTTTTTT. It specifies CASSEFSGSPGTGELFF.

Many counts were recorded for this clonotype. The V gene is TRBV14, the J gene TRBJ1-2; D is unclear. The CDR3 is 13 residues long. The germline V gene has CDR1 SGHDN and CDR2 FVKESK. Trimming took 2 bases from V and 2 from J, leaving 6 bases between them. CDR3 bases: TGTGCCAGCAGCCAAATCAGAAACTATGGCTACACCTTC. Translation gives CASSQIRNYGYTF. Full variable domain (rest looked up from reference TRBV14 and TRBJ1-2): EAGVTQFPSHSVIEKGQTVTLRCDPISGHDNLYWYRRVMGKEIKFLLHFVKESKQDESGMPNNRFLAERTGGTYSTLKVQPAELEDSGVYFCASSQIRNYGYTFGSGTRLTVV.

This clonotype was counted between two and nine times. The rearrangement uses TRBV27 and TRBJ2-7; D possibly corresponds to TRBD2 (6 bases). CDR1 and CDR2 from the germline V gene are MNHEY and SMNVEV (reference sequence). Between the trimmed V and J ends, which lost 6 bases and 2 bases, there was a span of 14 bases. The CDR3 runs 14 residues. The CDR3 DNA is TGTGCCAGCAGAAAATTTAGCGGTACCTACGAGCAGTACTTC. Its translation is CASRKFSGTYEQYF.

V and J are TRBV5-6 and TRBJ1-3, with 7 bases aligning to TRBD1. The CDR3 is 14 amino acids. After removal of 7 bases from V and 5 bases from J, the junction contained 9 bases not matched to a gene. Per the germline V gene, CDR1 is SGHDT and CDR2 is YYEEEE. The CDR3 sequence: CASSLQGTRNTIYF. CDR3 sequence (DNA): TGTGCCAGCTCCCTACAGGGGACCCGAAACACCATATATTTT.

This clonotype was recorded a few times. The chain uses TRBV20-1 and TRBJ2-7; a possible D gene is TRBD2 (6 bases). This CDR3 has 14 amino acids. Germline V gene lookup returns CDR1 DFQATT and CDR2 SNEGSKA (reference sequence). Trimming removed 5 bases at V and 0 bases at J, with 14 bases between. The CDR3: CSARGTGSSYEQYF. DNA for the CDR3: TGCAGTGCTCGCGGGACGGGTTCCTCCTACGAGCAGTACTTC.

This clonotype has a single count. This clone may be a read error of a much larger clone one base away. CDR3 bases: TGCAGTGCCAACTACGAGGGAAGGTATGGCTACACCTTC. Protein: CSANYEGRYGYTF. V gene TRBV20-1 combines with J gene TRBJ1-2; D is ambiguous. V was trimmed by 6 bases and J by 5 bases, leaving 16 bases between them. The CDR3 sequence is 13 residues long. Germline V gene lookup returns CDR1 DFQATT and CDR2 SNEGSKA (reference sequence).

The V and J genes are TRBV4-1 and TRBJ2-2; no clear D. The CDR3 spans 13 residues. V was shortened by 3 bases and J by 7 bases, with 9 bases between the two germline ends. CDR1 and CDR2 from the germline V gene are MGHRA and YSYEKL. CDR3 sequence reads: CASSQDGIGELFF. In DNA form, the CDR3 reads TGCGCCAGCAGCCAGGACGGTATCGGGGAGCTGTTTTTT.

This clonotype was detected a few times. V is TRBV6-6 and J is TRBJ2-2; no clear D gene. This CDR3 comprises 11 residues. Germline CDR1 and CDR2: MNHNY and SVGAGI (reference sequence). Trimming pared 10 bases from V and 5 bases from J, leaving 8 bases between. The CDR3 loop is CATQVTGELFF. The CDR3 coding sequence is TGTGCCACTCAAGTTACCGGGGAGCTGTTTTTT.

This chain links TRBV6-6 with TRBJ1-5; possible D gene TRBD1, 5 bases. The CDR3 is made up of 14 amino acids. The germline CDR1 and CDR2 sequences are MNHNY and SVGAGI (reference sequence). Trimming stripped 2 bases from V and 5 bases from J, with 10 bases between. Here the CDR3 reads CASSYRPGYQPQHF. The DNA of the CDR3 is TGTGCCAGCAGTTACAGGCCAGGGTATCAGCCCCAGCATTTT.

On this clonotype: Relative to the germline gene, one junction end is altered; a read error may explain this. This rearrangement joins TRBV5-1 to TRBJ2-5; no clear D gene. The CDR3 length is 11 residues. From germline, CDR1 is SGHRS and CDR2 YFSETQ. CDR3 sequence (DNA): TGCGCCAGCAGCACTGCTGAGACTCAGTACTTC. It is translated as CASSTAETQYF.

This clonotype was counted a few times. The rearrangement joins TRBV10-3 to TRBJ1-2, with D maybe TRBD1 (6 bases). Germline assignment: CDR1 ENHRY and CDR2 SYGVKD. The CDR3 is 15 amino acids. V shed 3 bases and J shed 4 bases, with 15 bases lying between them. This chain's CDR3 is CAISDSTGILYGYTF. The CDR3 DNA reads as TGTGCCATCAGTGACTCAACAGGGATCCTCTATGGCTACACCTTC.

This clonotype occurred a few times. Without the conserved terminal phenylalanine or tryptophan, this CDR3 likely stems from a read error. The rearrangement uses TRBV29-1 and TRBJ1-1, with a possible D match to TRBD1 (5 bases). Germline CDR1 and CDR2: SQVTM and ANQGSEA. V gave up 5 bases and J gave up 1 base, with 14 bases separating them. The CDR3 totals 14 residues. The CDR3 loop is CSVLKEGANTEAFS. CDR3 sequence (DNA): TGCAGCGTTCTTAAAGAAGGGGCGAACACTGAAGCTTTCTCT.

The chain employs TRBV10-1 and TRBJ2-7, with 11 bases lining up with TRBD1. Trimming removed 3 bases from V and 6 bases from J; junction bases left unmatched: 1. The germline V gene encodes CDR1 WNHNN and CDR2 SYGVQD (reference sequence). This CDR3 has 13 amino acids. This CDR3 reads CASSEGTGGEQYF. The CDR3 bases are TGCGCCAGCAGTGAAGGGACAGGGGGCGAGCAGTACTTC.

This clonotype has more than one count but fewer than ten. This rearrangement joins TRBV11-2 to TRBJ2-2; the D is unclear. The CDR3 runs 16 residues. Germline CDR1 SGHAT, CDR2 FQNNGV. Trimming cost V 1 base and J 0 bases, with 9 bases left between them. The CDR3 spells CASSLVLIPNTGELFF. The CDR3 region has the DNA TGTGCCAGCAGCTTAGTTTTAATACCGAACACCGGGGAGCTGTTTTTT.

The J gene is TRBJ2-3, the V gene TRBV20-1; D could derive from TRBD1 or TRBD2 (5 bases each). This CDR3 has 15 amino acids. Trimming pared 1 base from V and 0 bases from J, leaving 11 bases between. Germline values: CDR1 DFQATT, CDR2 SNEGSKA (reference sequence). The DNA for the CDR3 is TGCAGTGCTAGAGCCCCGGGACGGAGCACAGATACGCAGTATTTT. Translation gives CSARAPGRSTDTQYF.

On this clonotype: Since a much larger clone is just one base distant, this may be a read error. This rearrangement joins TRBV7-9 to TRBJ2-3, with a possible D match to TRBD2 (5 bases). Germline V gives CDR1 SEHNR, CDR2 FQNEAQ (reference sequence). The CDR3 covers 13 residues. The CDR3 region is CASSRSGTDTRYF. The CDR3, as DNA: TGTGCCAGCAGCAGAAGCGGCACAGATACGCGGTATTTT.

Concerning this clonotype itself: Its ends do not fully match the called genes, so a read error is possible. The V call is TRBV20-1, the J call TRBJ2-2; D is tentatively TRBD1 or TRBD2 (5 bases each). Germline V lookup: CDR1 DFQATT, CDR2 SNEGSKA (reference sequence). The CDR3 totals 15 residues. In DNA form, the CDR3 reads TGCAGTGCTAGAGATGAGGGCAGGGTCACCGGGGAGCCGTTTTTT. Translation: CSARDEGRVTGEPFF.

There are a few counts of this clonotype. This sequence joins TRBV6-1 and TRBJ2-5; unclear D gene. The CDR3 runs 11 residues. CDR1 and CDR2 from the germline V gene are MNHNS and SASEGT. Between the trimmed V and J ends, which lost 8 bases and 4 bases, there was a span of 8 bases. CDR3 loop: CASGNLETQYF. The CDR3 coding sequence is TGTGCCAGCGGGAATCTAGAGACCCAGTACTTC.

On this clonotype: A junction boundary mismatches the germline segment, possibly from a read error. V gene TRBV25-1 combines with J gene TRBJ1-4, with a weak D call TRBD1 (5 bases). The CDR3 has 12 residues. CDR1 is MGHDK, CDR2 SYGVNS, per germline. The CDR3 sequence is CASSRGTGRPSF. As DNA, the CDR3 is TGTGCCAGCAGTCGAGGGACGGGACGTCCCTCTTTT.

The gene calls are TRBV11-2 and TRBJ2-1; D unclear. CDR3 size: 13 residues. V dropped 1 base and J dropped 5 bases, with 6 bases sitting between them. Germline CDR1 SGHAT, CDR2 FQNNGV. Here the CDR3 reads CASSLVSHNEQFF. The CDR3 DNA reads as TGTGCCAGCAGCTTAGTTAGTCACAATGAGCAGTTCTTC.

This sequence joins TRBV14 and TRBJ2-2; D unresolved. Germline values: CDR1 SGHDN, CDR2 FVKESK. The CDR3 has 15 amino acids. The V and J ends lost 3 bases and 0 bases respectively, with 8 bases between them. The chain's CDR3 is CASSHRLPNTGELFF. The CDR3 DNA reads as TGTGCCAGCAGCCATCGACTTCCGAACACCGGGGAGCTGTTTTTT.

The chain is built from TRBV7-8 and TRBJ1-2; 7 bases align to TRBD1. The CDR3 spans 15 residues. CDR1 and CDR2 from the germline V gene are SGHVS and FQNEAQ. Trimming took 1 base from V and 4 from J; bases not matched to a gene: 6. CDR3 in amino acids: CASSLVTGEGYGYTF. The CDR3 DNA follows: TGTGCCAGCAGCTTAGTTACAGGGGAAGGCTATGGCTACACCTTC.

The chain combines TRBV29-1 with TRBJ2-2; possible D gene TRBD2, 7 bases. The germline V gene encodes CDR1 SQVTM and CDR2 ANQGSEA. The CDR3 totals 12 residues. V lost 7 bases, J lost 3 bases, and 9 bases lay in between. CDR3 sequence (DNA): TGCAGCGGGGAGGGGGACACCGGGGAGCTGTTTTTT. This codes for CSGEGDTGELFF.

The J gene is TRBJ2-1, the V gene TRBV11-2; D gene unclear. CDR1 is SGHAT and CDR2 is FQNNGV in the germline V gene. V shed 5 bases and J shed 8 bases, with 10 bases lying between them. The CDR3 sequence is 12 residues long. CDR3 nucleotides: TGTGCCAGCAGCCATGCGGCCTATGAGCAGTTCTTC. Amino acids: CASSHAAYEQFF.

This clonotype turned up a few times. This rearrangement joins TRBV12-5 to TRBJ1-4; D perhaps matches TRBD1 (5 bases). There are 16 residues in the CDR3. The V end lost 2 bases, the J end lost 5 bases, and 15 bases lay between the germline ends. Germline CDR1 is LGHNT and CDR2 is FRNRAP. Written as DNA, the CDR3 is TGTGCTAGTGGTTTGAACTTAGGGGACTACAATGAAAAACTGTTTTTT. Its translation: CASGLNLGDYNEKLFF.

This clonotype was picked up a small number of times. This chain links TRBV5-5 with TRBJ1-2, with D possibly matching TRBD1 (5 bases). Germline lookup yields CDR1 SGHKS and CDR2 YYEKEE (reference sequence). V dropped 1 base and J dropped 3 bases, with 13 bases sitting between them. There are 15 residues in the CDR3. The CDR3 DNA reads as TGTGCCAGCAGCTTGACCAGGGAGTATGACTATGGCTACACCTTC. This sequence encodes CASSLTREYDYGYTF.

The rearrangement joins TRBV7-9 to TRBJ1-4; D perhaps matches TRBD1 (6 bases). Trimming cost V 8 bases and J 0 bases, with 10 bases left between them. In germline, CDR1 is SEHNR, CDR2 FQNEAQ (reference sequence). The CDR3 has 14 residues. The CDR3 loop reads CASGQHATNEKLFF. The CDR3 bases are TGTGCCAGCGGACAGCATGCAACTAATGAAAAACTGTTTTTT.

The DNA of the CDR3 is TGTGCCAGCAGCTTAGGACCACCCTCCTACAATGAGCAGTTCTTC. Its translation: CASSLGPPSYNEQFF. This chain uses TRBV6-5 with TRBJ2-1; unclear D gene. Germline CDR1 and CDR2: MNHEY and SVGAGI. V dropped 6 bases and J dropped 0 bases, with 12 bases sitting between them. This CDR3 comprises 15 residues.